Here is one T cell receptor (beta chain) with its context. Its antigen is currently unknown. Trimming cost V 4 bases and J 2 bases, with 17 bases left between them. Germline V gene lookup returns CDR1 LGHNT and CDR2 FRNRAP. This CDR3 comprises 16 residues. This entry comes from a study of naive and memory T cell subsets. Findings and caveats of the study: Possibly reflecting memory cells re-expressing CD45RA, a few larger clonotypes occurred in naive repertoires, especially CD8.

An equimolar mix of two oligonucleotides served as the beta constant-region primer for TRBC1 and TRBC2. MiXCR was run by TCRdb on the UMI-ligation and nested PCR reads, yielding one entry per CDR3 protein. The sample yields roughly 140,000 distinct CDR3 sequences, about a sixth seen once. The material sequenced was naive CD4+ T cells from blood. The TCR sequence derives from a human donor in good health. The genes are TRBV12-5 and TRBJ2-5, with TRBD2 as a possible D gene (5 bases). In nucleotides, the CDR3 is TGTGCTAGTGGTTCGAATCCGGCGGGCAGACAAGAGACCCAGTACTTC. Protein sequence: CASGSNPAGRQETQYF.